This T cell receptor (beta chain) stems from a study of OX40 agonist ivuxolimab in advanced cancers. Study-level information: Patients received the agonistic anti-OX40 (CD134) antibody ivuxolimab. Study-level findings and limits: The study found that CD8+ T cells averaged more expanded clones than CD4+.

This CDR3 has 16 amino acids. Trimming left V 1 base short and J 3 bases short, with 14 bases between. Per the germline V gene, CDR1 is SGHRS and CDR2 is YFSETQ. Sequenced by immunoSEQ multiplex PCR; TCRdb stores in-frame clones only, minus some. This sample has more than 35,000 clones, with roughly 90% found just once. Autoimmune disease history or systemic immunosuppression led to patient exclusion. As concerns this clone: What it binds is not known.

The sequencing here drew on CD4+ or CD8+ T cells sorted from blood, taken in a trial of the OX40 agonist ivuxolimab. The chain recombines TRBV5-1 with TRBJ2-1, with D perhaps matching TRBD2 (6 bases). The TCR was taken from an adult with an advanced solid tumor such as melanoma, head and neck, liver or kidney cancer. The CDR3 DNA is TGCGCCAGCAGCTTGTCTCCAGGACTAAACTACAATGAGCAGTTCTTC. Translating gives CASSLSPGLNYNEQFF.